Reported below is one TCR beta chain. The data belong to a study of blood T cell repertoires in COVID-19. For the study at large: The samples span acute and convalescent COVID-19 from the United States, Italy and Spain.

Germline V gene data show CDR1 as KGHDR and CDR2 as SFDVKD. The CDR3 sequence is 19 residues long. J was trimmed by 3 bases and V by 5 bases; bases with no gene match: 12. Participant age was roughly 18 to 90 years, and participants resided in 20 to 30 US areas. The recovered donors of Cohort 3 showed two negative PCRs, clearance, or symptom resolution. In the original analysis: From reference gene primer amplification, estimates of nucleated cell counts were derived. The repertoire was sequenced with immunoSEQ multiplex PCR; TCRdb's copy has only in-frame clones and lacks some. The V and J calls and clone size are taken from that table; D and trimming were inferred from the DNA. The data hold 250,000 to 300,000 clones, with over 75% observed a single time.

The clonotype was recovered from a man aged 18 to 35 who had recovered from COVID-19. Sequenced input: PBMCs or T cells enriched from blood (not recorded which). The chain recombines TRBV24-1 with TRBJ2-1; 13 positions agree with TRBD2. CDR3 region: CATSAVAGLAGEGYNEQFF. DNA of the CDR3: TGTGCCACCAGTGCCGTTGCTGGACTAGCGGGAGAGGGCTACAATGAGCAGTTCTTC.